This entry describes one T cell receptor beta chain. These data come from a study of blood T cell repertoires in COVID-19. Across the study: Both acute and convalescent COVID-19 samples were obtained from the United States, Italy and Spain.

The CDR3 length is 16 residues. Germline values: CDR1 SGHTA, CDR2 FQGNSA. V trimming: 2 bases; J trimming: 8 bases; junction bases outside the gene matches: 12. Original methodology: Amplified reference gene primers provided the basis for estimating nucleated cell counts. TCRdb's copy holds only in-frame clones and misses some; the assay was immunoSEQ multiplex PCR. For V, J and clone size, that table is used; D and trimming come from the DNA. The profile shows 250,000 or so clones, 88% of them singletons. The sample comprised peripheral blood. The receptor's source is a woman in her thirties or forties who had recovered from COVID-19. The genes are TRBV7-2 and TRBJ2-3; TRBD2 matches 8 bases. The CDR3 DNA follows: TGTGCCAGCAGCTTATTGGCGGGAGGCTCCACGGGTACGCAGTATTTT. It translates to CASSLLAGGSTGTQYF.